Following are 5 T cell receptor beta chains from one sample sequenced in a study of identical twins. TCRdb independently ran MiXCR on the 5' RACE reads; one entry per CDR3 protein. In the table there are roughly 540,000 distinct CDR3 sequences, approximately 22% of which are singletons. The same data also went into a second study, on T cells expressing NK-cell markers.

Source material: CD4+ T cells sorted from blood. The source of these receptors is a woman aged 18 to 35 in good health.

This clonotype turned up a few times. This chain joins TRBV7-2 and TRBJ2-3; the match to TRBD2 covers 11 bases. The length of the CDR3 is 16 residues. The V gene end was trimmed by 6 bases and the J gene end by 6 bases; junction bases not matched to a gene: 11. Germline lookup yields CDR1 SGHTA and CDR2 FQGNSA. The CDR3 coding sequence is TGTGCCAGCAGAGTAACTAGCGGGGGAGCAAGTGATACGCAGTATTTT. This encodes CASRVTSGGASDTQYF.

This clonotype was seen only a few times. The V and J genes are TRBV6-5 and TRBJ2-3, with TRBD2 matching over 11 bases. Looked up from germline, CDR1 is MNHEY and CDR2 is SVGAGI. CDR3 length: 14 residues. J lost 5 bases, V lost 2 bases, and 0 bases had no gene match. In DNA form, the CDR3 reads TGTGCCAGCAGTTACGGACTAGCGGGAGATACGCAGTATTTT. Its translation is CASSYGLAGDTQYF.

This clonotype has at least ten counts. The chain couples TRBV9 to TRBJ1-1, with unresolved D. This CDR3 comprises 17 residues. The germline CDR1 and CDR2 sequences are SGDLS and YYNGEE. Between the trimmed V and J ends, which lost 4 bases and 0 bases, there was a span of 19 bases. The CDR3 sequence is CASSPHLQQVMNTEAFF. CDR3 DNA: TGTGCCAGCAGCCCTCACCTACAACAAGTTATGAACACTGAAGCTTTCTTT.

This clonotype was recorded a few times. CDR3 DNA sequence: TGCAGTGCTAGGCGGGACAGGGGTCTAATCACTGAAGCTTTCTTT. This encodes CSARRDRGLITEAFF. V usage is TRBV20-1 and J usage is TRBJ1-1; 10 bases fit TRBD1. The CDR3 extends over 15 amino acids. Per the germline V gene, CDR1 is DFQATT and CDR2 is SNEGSKA (reference sequence). Trimming cost V 3 bases and J 4 bases; bases outside gene matches: 8.

This chain links TRBV5-1 with TRBJ1-1, with D unclear. V lost 5 bases and J 1 base, leaving 15 bases between the germline ends. The CDR3 runs 15 residues. Germline CDR1 reads SGHRS; CDR2 reads YFSETQ. CDR3 sequence: CASRFGYRGNTEAFF. In DNA form, the CDR3 reads TGCGCCAGCAGATTTGGGTACCGGGGGAACACTGAAGCTTTCTTT. Complete variable domain (other parts from reference TRBV5-1 and TRBJ1-1): KAGVTQTPRYLIKTRGQQVTLSCSPISGHRSVSWYQQTPGQGLQFLFEYFSETQRNKGNFPGRFSGRQFSNSRSEMNVSTLELGDSALYLCASRFGYRGNTEAFFGQGTRLTVV.